Included here is one T cell receptor (beta chain) sequence, with context. With sequencing, the targeted depth ranged from 1 in 200,000 to 1 in 1 million T cells. Method: immunoSEQ multiplex PCR; TCRdb's copy keeps in-frame clones and lacks some. The table has 50,000 to 70,000 clones, roughly 54% seen once. The germline V and J ends were trimmed by 8 bases and 0 bases, with 13 bases remaining between them. The CDR3 contains 14 residues. Germline values: CDR1 MNHEY, CDR2 SVGAGI. The data belong to a study of cytotoxic CD8 clonotypes in ibrutinib-treated CLL. Study context: With a range of 6 to 36, the median treatment time before response samples were taken was 12 to 13 months.

The source of this sequence is a human donor with chronic lymphocytic leukemia. Sequencing was performed on PBMCs, taken at disease progression, from a patient treated with ibrutinib. V is TRBV6-5 and J is TRBJ1-1, with D possibly being TRBD1 (5 bases). The CDR3 loop reads CASQGSQLNTEAFF. Written as DNA, the CDR3 is TGTGCCAGCCAGGGAAGCCAATTGAACACTGAAGCTTTCTTT.